Following are 2 T cell receptor beta chains from one sample sequenced in a study of shared clonotypes between healthy human individuals. Naive CD8 cells comprised CD45RO-negative, CCR7-positively selected cells, excluding terminally differentiated effector memory CD45RA+ cells. Assay used: immunoSEQ multiplex PCR; TCRdb lists only in-frame clones, some missing. The sample lists roughly 2,000,000 clones, approximately 95% seen once, with 1% to 1.5% in the top ten. The sample taken for sequencing was naive CD8+ T cells sorted from blood. Every receptor here comes from a man younger than 35 in good health.

The sample holds one count of this clone. The rearrangement links TRBV5-1 to TRBJ2-3; D perhaps matches TRBD2 (6 bases). The CDR3 spans 15 residues. V was trimmed by 2 bases and J by 6 bases, leaving 16 bases between them. Germline V gene lookup returns CDR1 SGHRS and CDR2 YFSETQ. CDR3 sequence: CASSLWGVLSDTQYF. CDR3 coding DNA: TGCGCCAGCAGCTTATGGGGGGTTCTGTCCGATACGCAGTATTTT.

This rearrangement joins TRBV2 to TRBJ2-1; D remains unclear. CDR3 length equals 13 residues. Germline V gene data show CDR1 as SNHLY and CDR2 as FYNNEI. V dropped 8 bases and J dropped 1 base, with 9 bases sitting between them. This CDR3 is CASVTESYNEQFF. CDR3 nucleotide sequence: TGTGCCAGCGTGACGGAATCCTACAATGAGCAGTTCTTC.